This TCR beta chain is drawn from a study of molecular identifiers for immune sequencing clone quantification. About the study: With replicates, the RNA of about 20,000 or 100,000 naive CD8 cells was split five ways and four were sequenced.

Trimming took 4 bases from V and 5 from J; bases not matched to a gene: 12. Germline V CDR1 and CDR2: MNHEY, SVGAGI. There are 16 residues in the CDR3. Via MiXCR, TCRdb re-called the PCR reads, giving one row per CDR3 protein. The data hold 85,000 to 90,000 distinct CDR3 sequences, with roughly 19% observed a single time. This clonotype showed up many times. This TCR derives from a human donor in good health. Some libraries in this study had Jurkat cell RNA spiked in. V is TRBV6-5 and J is TRBJ1-1; 8 nucleotides align to TRBD1. Sequencing was done on a sample of naive CD8+ T cells from blood, with Jurkat cell RNA spiked in. Subset meaning: FACS-sorted CD8+CD4-CCR7+CD45RA+ naive T cells. CDR3 loop: CASSSWTGLEGTEAFF. The CDR3 bases are TGTGCCAGCAGTTCGTGGACAGGGTTGGAGGGTACTGAAGCTTTCTTT.